This T cell receptor beta chain appears in the sequencing data of a study of cytomegalovirus exposure and HLA in healthy donors. Study-wide results and limits: Most of the TCR beta V segments (in an earlier analysis) were productive either about 90% or about 30% of the time. It has been reported that TCR beta sequences accurately predicted the HLA-A and HLA-B alleles of most subjects. Rarity held for most TCR sequences, but there were some public TCRs that occurred in many donors. It was in a later analysis that TCR association rates were seen to vary by HLA locus, highest for DRB1 and lowest for HLA-C.

The PCR was carried out with 60 Vbeta primers and 13 Jbeta primers. Generated by immunoSEQ multiplex PCR, the TCRdb table keeps only in-frame clones and is missing some. The profile shows approximately 170,000 clones, roughly 83% of them singletons. With regard to this clone: Its antigen is unknown.

Trimming took 2 bases from V and 3 from J, leaving 27 bases between them. The CDR3 extends over 20 amino acids. CDR1 is MNHEY and CDR2 is SMNVEV in the germline V gene (reference sequence). This TCR was recovered from a woman in her forties or fifties in good health and CMV-seronegative. This chain uses TRBV27 with TRBJ2-3; possibly TRBD2 for D (6 bases). Sequencing input: PBMCs. The CDR3 protein is CASSLLWAPSGSGRTDTQYF. In nucleotides, the CDR3 is TGTGCCAGCAGTTTACTCTGGGCCCCGAGCGGGTCAGGGAGGACAGATACGCAGTATTTT.